A selection of T cell receptor beta chains follows, all from one sample in a study of OX40 agonist ivuxolimab in advanced cancers. Using immunoSEQ multiplex PCR, the repertoire was profiled, and TCRdb retains in-frame clones only, with some absent. The data show tens of thousands of clones, approximately 90% seen once. Sequenced here: CD4+ or CD8+ T cells sorted from blood, sampled in a trial of the OX40 agonist ivuxolimab. Receptors were obtained from an adult with an advanced solid tumor such as melanoma, head and neck, liver or kidney cancer. Both conserved end residues are part of each CDR3. D genes are given only for firm matches. The size of a clone is reported for some rows only, either as once, few or many, or as a class for expanded clones.

abundance,d_gene,j_gene,v_gene,CDR3aa,CDR3nt
medium-sized,NA,TRBJ1-2,TRBV11-2,CASSLVDTNYGYTF,TGTGCCAGCAGCTTAGTGGATACTAACTATGGCTACACCTTC
NA,TRBD1,TRBJ1-6,TRBV5-3,CARSLRQGSNSPLHF,TGTGCCAGAAGCTTACGACAGGGTTCCAATTCACCCCTCCACTTT
NA,NA,TRBJ2-5,TRBV10-2,CASSESTGETQYF,TGCGCCAGCAGTGAGTCGACCGGGGAGACCCAGTACTTC
NA,NA,TRBJ1-5,TRBV7-2,CASSLERAGQPQHF,TGTGCCAGCAGCTTAGAAAGGGCCGGTCAGCCCCAGCATTTT
NA,NA,TRBJ1-4,TRBV12-5,CASGLFKAEIGKLFF,TGTGCTAGTGGTTTGTTCAAGGCCGAGATAGGGAAACTGTTTTTT
once,NA,TRBJ2-5,TRBV18,CASTPGGPEAQYF,TGTGCCAGCACTCCCGGGGGTCCGGAGGCCCAGTACTTC
NA,NA,TRBJ2-7,TRBV12-5,CASGLGLGYEQYF,TGTGCTAGTGGTTTGGGACTGGGCTACGAGCAGTACTTC
once,NA,TRBJ1-2,TRBV4-1,CASSQVGRGATNYGYTF,TGCGCCAGCAGCCAAGTAGGTCGGGGGGCAACTAACTATGGCTACACCTTC
NA,NA,TRBJ1-2,TRBV4-2,CASSQVDSYGYTF,TGTGCCAGCAGCCAAGTCGACAGCTATGGCTACACCTTC
NA,TRBD1,TRBJ2-5,TRBV19,CASAGTAYQETQYF,TGTGCCAGCGCCGGGACAGCGTACCAAGAGACCCAGTACTTC
NA,TRBD1,TRBJ2-7,TRBV5-1,CASSFRGNYEQYF,TGCGCCAGCAGCTTCAGGGGGAACTACGAGCAGTACTTC
NA,TRBD1,TRBJ1-5,TRBV19,CASRAQGQGNQPQHF,TGTGCCAGTCGCGCCCAAGGACAGGGCAATCAGCCCCAGCATTTT
NA,TRBD2,TRBJ2-1,TRBV7-9,CASSFASGGYEQFF,TGTGCCAGCAGCTTCGCTAGCGGGGGGTATGAGCAGTTCTTC
NA,NA,TRBJ2-1,TRBV6-1,CASSEYPGSSYNEQFF,TGTGCCAGCAGTGAATATCCAGGGTCATCCTACAATGAGCAGTTCTTC
NA,NA,TRBJ1-2,TRBV19,CASSPIPTSGRSYGYTF,TGTGCCAGTAGTCCTATCCCCACTTCCGGGAGGAGCTATGGCTACACCTTC
NA,TRBD2,TRBJ2-1,TRBV4-1,CASSQDGTRGYNEQFF,TGCGCCAGCAGCCAAGACGGGACTAGGGGGTACAATGAGCAGTTCTTC
NA,TRBD1,TRBJ2-7,TRBV7-2,CASTHQTGYSYEQYF,TGTGCCAGCACCCACCAGACAGGGTACTCCTACGAGCAGTACTTC
NA,TRBD2,TRBJ2-3,TRBV5-5,CASSFLAGVPDTQYF,TGTGCCAGCAGCTTTCTAGCGGGCGTCCCAGATACGCAGTATTTT
few,TRBD1,TRBJ1-2,TRBV7-9,CASSHGTANYGYTF,TGTGCCAGCAGCCACGGGACAGCCAACTATGGCTACACCTTC
NA,NA,TRBJ2-7,TRBV6-5,CASRDGQAYEQYF,TGTGCCAGCAGGGACGGACAAGCCTACGAGCAGTACTTC
NA,TRBD2,TRBJ2-3,TRBV14,CASSRKLAGARTDTQYF,TGTGCCAGCAGCCGAAAACTAGCGGGGGCCCGCACAGATACGCAGTATTTT
NA,NA,TRBJ1-5,TRBV18,CASSTVGHSNQPQHF,TGTGCCAGCTCCACAGTGGGGCATAGCAATCAGCCCCAGCATTTT
NA,NA,TRBJ2-2,TRBV7-2,CASSLKGTGELFF,TGTGCCAGCAGCTTGAAAGGAACCGGGGAGCTGTTTTTT
few,NA,TRBJ1-2,TRBV7-9,CASSLVGRNYGYTF,TGTGCCAGCAGCTTAGTTGGGCGGAACTATGGCTACACCTTC
NA,NA,TRBJ1-2,TRBV5-4,CASSLEVRETGYTF,TGTGCCAGCAGCTTGGAAGTCAGGGAGACTGGCTACACCTTC
NA,NA,TRBJ2-2,TRBV18,CASSPIPGAGELFF,TGTGCCAGCTCACCCATCCCTGGCGCCGGGGAGCTGTTTTTT
NA,NA,TRBJ1-2,TRBV19,CASRDSQHRGYGYTF,TGTGCCAGTAGGGACAGCCAACACCGGGGCTATGGCTACACCTTC
few,NA,TRBJ2-2,TRBV11-2,CASSLATLNTGELFF,TGTGCCAGCAGCTTAGCCACCCTGAACACCGGGGAGCTGTTTTTT
NA,NA,TRBJ1-1,TRBV29-1,CSVEEQARNTEAFF,TGCAGCGTTGAAGAGCAAGCAAGGAACACTGAAGCTTTCTTT
few,NA,TRBJ1-2,TRBV28,CASSLPGTETNYGYTF,TGTGCCAGCAGTTTACCAGGGACCGAAACTAACTATGGCTACACCTTC
NA,NA,TRBJ2-2,TRBV5-1,CASSLTETLVNTGELFF,TGCGCCAGCAGCTTGACTGAGACGCTCGTGAACACCGGGGAGCTGTTTTTT
NA,NA,TRBJ1-3,TRBV5-1,CATGDGSGNTIYF,TGCGCCACAGGCGACGGATCTGGAAACACCATATATTTT
NA,NA,TRBJ1-4,TRBV6-5,CASSYGRHNEKLFF,TGTGCCAGCAGTTACGGCAGACATAATGAAAAACTGTTTTTT
NA,NA,TRBJ2-3,TRBV18,CASSPPIADTQYF,TGTGCCAGCTCACCACCGATTGCAGATACGCAGTATTTT
NA,TRBD1,TRBJ2-7,TRBV5-1,CASSSLPRGQASSYEQYF,TGCGCCAGCAGCTCCTTACCCAGGGGACAGGCAAGCTCCTACGAGCAGTACTTC
NA,TRBD1,TRBJ1-2,TRBV4-1,CASSRRTGGDLYGYTF,TGCGCCAGCAGCCGCCGGACAGGAGGGGACCTCTATGGCTACACCTTC
NA,NA,TRBJ1-2,TRBV6-5,CASSTNSDYGYTF,TGTGCCAGCAGTACCAACAGTGACTATGGCTACACCTTC
NA,NA,TRBJ1-1,TRBV29-1,CSVEGGARKNTEAFF,TGCAGCGTTGAGGGCGGGGCCAGAAAGAACACTGAAGCTTTCTTT
once,TRBD2,TRBJ2-7,TRBV7-2,CASSGRLAGGAYEQYF,TGTGCCAGCAGCGGCAGACTAGCGGGGGGAGCCTACGAGCAGTACTTC
once,NA,TRBJ1-2,TRBV18,CASSPWGAGTDYGYTF,TGTGCCAGCTCACCATGGGGAGCGGGGACGGACTATGGCTACACCTTC
NA,NA,TRBJ1-2,TRBV11-2,CASSSQPTGFRGYTF,TGTGCCAGCAGCTCCCAACCTACAGGGTTTCGGGGCTACACCTTC
NA,NA,TRBJ1-4,TRBV27,CASSLVGANEKLFF,TGTGCCAGCAGTTTGGTCGGGGCTAATGAAAAACTGTTTTTT
NA,TRBD2,TRBJ2-1,TRBV19,CASSTGLAGSYNEQFF,TGTGCCAGTAGTACGGGACTAGCGGGAAGCTACAATGAGCAGTTCTTC
NA,NA,TRBJ2-1,TRBV2,CASTLQVGSNEQFF,TGTGCCAGCACCCTCCAGGTGGGGAGCAATGAGCAGTTCTTC
NA,NA,TRBJ2-7,TRBV5-1,CASSLTRTGSYEQYF,TGCGCCAGCAGCTTGACCCGGACGGGTTCCTACGAGCAGTACTTC
once,NA,TRBJ1-5,TRBV27,CASSLSAGSNQPQHF,TGTGCCAGCAGTTTATCGGCCGGGAGCAATCAGCCCCAGCATTTT
NA,NA,TRBJ2-6,TRBV25-1,CASSEGLSGANVLTF,TGTGCCAGCAGTGAGGGTCTCTCTGGGGCCAACGTCCTGACTTTC
NA,TRBD1,TRBJ2-2,TRBV28,CASSRRQGTVGELFF,TGTGCCAGCAGTAGGCGACAGGGAACGGTCGGGGAGCTGTTTTTT
NA,NA,TRBJ1-1,TRBV7-9,CASSFAPEVEAFF,TGTGCCAGCAGTTTCGCCCCGGAGGTTGAAGCTTTCTTT
once,NA,TRBJ1-6,TRBV7-9,CASRTWTGGSYNSPLHF,TGTGCCAGCCGGACTTGGACGGGGGGCTCCTATAATTCACCCCTCCACTTT
NA,NA,TRBJ2-1,TRBV7-9,CASSRVGGLQDEQFF,TGTGCCAGCAGCAGGGTAGGGGGGCTTCAAGATGAGCAGTTCTTC
NA,TRBD2,TRBJ2-3,TRBV19,CASSKRLAQSTDTQYF,TGTGCCAGTAGTAAACGACTAGCTCAAAGCACAGATACGCAGTATTTT
NA,NA,TRBJ2-3,TRBV6-5,CASSMLSAQYF,TGTGCCAGCAGTATGCTGTCAGCGCAGTATTTT
once,TRBD2,TRBJ2-2,TRBV9,CASSVGPAGGPNGELFF,TGTGCCAGCAGCGTAGGGCCCGCGGGGGGGCCGAACGGGGAGCTGTTTTTT
NA,TRBD1,TRBJ2-2,TRBV4-1,CASSRGQGYTGELFF,TGCGCCAGCAGCAGGGGACAGGGTTACACCGGGGAGCTGTTTTTT